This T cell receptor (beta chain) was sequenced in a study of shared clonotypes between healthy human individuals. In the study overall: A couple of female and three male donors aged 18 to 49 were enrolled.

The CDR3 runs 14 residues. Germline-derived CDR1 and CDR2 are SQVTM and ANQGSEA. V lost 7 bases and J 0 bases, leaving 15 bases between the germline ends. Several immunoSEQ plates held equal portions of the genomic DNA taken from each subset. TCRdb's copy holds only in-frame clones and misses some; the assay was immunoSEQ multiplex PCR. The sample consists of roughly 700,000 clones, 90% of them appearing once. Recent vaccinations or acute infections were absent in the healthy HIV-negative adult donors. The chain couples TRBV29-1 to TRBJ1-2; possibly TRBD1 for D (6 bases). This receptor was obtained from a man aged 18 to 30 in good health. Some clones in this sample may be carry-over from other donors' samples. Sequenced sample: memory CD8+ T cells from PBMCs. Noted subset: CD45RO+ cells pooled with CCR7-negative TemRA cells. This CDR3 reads CSAGPDSSNYGYTF. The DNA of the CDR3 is TGCAGCGCAGGTCCGGACAGTTCTAACTATGGCTACACCTTC.